The sequence of this TCR beta chain was determined in a study of identical twins. Whole-study results and caveats: Its conclusions, products of cross-sectional statistical analysis, did not come from following the same donors. Low generation-probability sequences were in excess among twin-shared out-of-frame alpha sequences.

Only healthy Caucasians were enrolled as donors. This CDR3 has 13 residues. V was shortened by 3 bases and J by 5 bases, with 12 bases between the two germline ends. CDR1 and CDR2 (germline): SQVTM, ANQGSEA. A universal primer site was added by template switching, and unique molecular identifiers were carried by the cDNA. TCRdb analysed the 5' RACE reads with MiXCR anew, one entry per CDR3 protein. The sample has some 460,000 distinct CDR3 sequences; 14% are singletons. This clonotype was detected ten times or more. Its antigen is unknown. These same data were also listed under a study on yellow fever vaccine responses in identical twins.

V usage is TRBV29-1 and J usage is TRBJ2-3; D remains unclear. What was sequenced was CD4+ T cells sorted from blood. This clonotype originated in a woman under 30 in good health. The CDR3 protein is CSVEALPVDTQYF. The CDR3 nucleotides read TGCAGCGTTGAGGCCCTACCGGTAGATACGCAGTATTTT.